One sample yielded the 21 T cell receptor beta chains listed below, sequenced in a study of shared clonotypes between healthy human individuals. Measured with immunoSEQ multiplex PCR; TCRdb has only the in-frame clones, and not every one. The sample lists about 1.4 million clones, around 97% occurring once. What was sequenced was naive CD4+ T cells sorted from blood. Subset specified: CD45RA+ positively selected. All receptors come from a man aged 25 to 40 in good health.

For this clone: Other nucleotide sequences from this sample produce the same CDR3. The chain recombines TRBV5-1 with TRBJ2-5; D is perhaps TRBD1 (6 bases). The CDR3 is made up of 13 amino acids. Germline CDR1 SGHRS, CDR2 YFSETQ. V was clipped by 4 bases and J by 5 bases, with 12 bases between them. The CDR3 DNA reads TGCGCCAGCAGCCCCAGGGGTAGGGAGACCCAGTACTTC. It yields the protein CASSPRGRETQYF.

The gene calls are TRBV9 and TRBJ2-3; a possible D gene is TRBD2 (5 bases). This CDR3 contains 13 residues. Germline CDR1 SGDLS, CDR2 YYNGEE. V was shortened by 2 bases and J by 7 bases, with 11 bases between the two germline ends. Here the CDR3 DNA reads TGTGCCAGCAGCGTCGCCGGACTTCATACGCAGTATTTT. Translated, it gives CASSVAGLHTQYF. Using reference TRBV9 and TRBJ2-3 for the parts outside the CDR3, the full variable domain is DSGVTQTPKHLITATGQRVTLRCSPRSGDLSVYWYQQSLDQGLQFLIQYYNGEERAKGNILERFSAQQFPDLHSELNLSSLELGDSALYFCASSVAGLHTQYFGPGTRLTVL.

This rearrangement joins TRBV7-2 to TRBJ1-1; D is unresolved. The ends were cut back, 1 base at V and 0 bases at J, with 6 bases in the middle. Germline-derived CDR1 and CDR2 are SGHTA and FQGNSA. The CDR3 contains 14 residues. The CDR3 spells CASSLDAVNTEAFF. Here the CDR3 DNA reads TGTGCCAGCAGCTTAGACGCGGTGAACACTGAAGCTTTCTTT.

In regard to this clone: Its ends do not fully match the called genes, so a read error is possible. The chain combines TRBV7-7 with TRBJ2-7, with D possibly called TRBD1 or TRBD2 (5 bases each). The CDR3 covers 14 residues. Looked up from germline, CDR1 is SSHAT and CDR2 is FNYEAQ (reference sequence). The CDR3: CASTRKWGCNEQYF. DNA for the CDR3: TGTGCTAGCACCCGAAAGTGGGGGTGCAACGAGCAGTACTTC. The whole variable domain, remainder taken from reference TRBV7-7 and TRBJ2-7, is GAGVSQSPRYKVTKRGQDVTLRCDPISSHATLYWYQQALGQGPEFLTYFNYEAQPDKSGLPSDRFSAERPEGSISTLTIQRTEQRDSAMYRCASTRKWGCNEQYFGPGTRLTVT.

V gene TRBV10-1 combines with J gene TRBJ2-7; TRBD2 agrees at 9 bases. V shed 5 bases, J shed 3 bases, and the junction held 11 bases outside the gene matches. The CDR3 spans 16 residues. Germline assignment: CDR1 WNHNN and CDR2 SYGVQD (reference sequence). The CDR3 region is CASSPLAGAAGYEQYF. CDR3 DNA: TGCGCCAGCAGTCCTTTAGCGGGAGCGGCCGGCTACGAGCAGTACTTC.

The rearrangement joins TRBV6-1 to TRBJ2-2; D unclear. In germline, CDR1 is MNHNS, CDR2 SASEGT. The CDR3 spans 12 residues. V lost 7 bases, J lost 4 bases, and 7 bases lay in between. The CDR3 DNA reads TGTGCCAGCACCCCCCTCACCGGGGAGCTGTTTTTT. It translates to CASTPLTGELFF.

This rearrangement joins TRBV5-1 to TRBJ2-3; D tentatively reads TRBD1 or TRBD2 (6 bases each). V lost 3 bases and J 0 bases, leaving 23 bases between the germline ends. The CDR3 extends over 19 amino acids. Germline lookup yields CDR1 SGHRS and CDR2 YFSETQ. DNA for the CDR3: TGCGCCAGCAGCTCCCCCACAGGGTCTGGCGGGACTAGCACAGATACGCAGTATTTT. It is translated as CASSSPTGSGGTSTDTQYF. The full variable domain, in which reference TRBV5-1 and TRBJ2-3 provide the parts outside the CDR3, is KAGVTQTPRYLIKTRGQQVTLSCSPISGHRSVSWYQQTPGQGLQFLFEYFSETQRNKGNFPGRFSGRQFSNSRSEMNVSTLELGDSALYLCASSSPTGSGGTSTDTQYFGPGTRLTVL.

CDR3 in DNA: TGTGCCAGCAGTTTTGGGGGGAGACAGGGCCCGAGAAGCCCAGGTACGCAGTATTTT. Its protein product is CASSFGGRQGPRSPGTQYF. This chain uses TRBV28 with TRBJ2-3; maybe TRBD1 (7 bases). V dropped 3 bases and J dropped 8 bases, with 30 bases sitting between them. The CDR3 spans 19 residues. Germline CDR1 MDHEN, CDR2 SYDVKM.

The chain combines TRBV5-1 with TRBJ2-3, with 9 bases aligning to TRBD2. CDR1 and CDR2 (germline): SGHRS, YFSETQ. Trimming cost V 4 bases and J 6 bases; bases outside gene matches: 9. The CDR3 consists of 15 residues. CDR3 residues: CASSVSGRWGDTQYF. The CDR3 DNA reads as TGCGCCAGCAGCGTGAGCGGGAGGTGGGGGGATACGCAGTATTTT.

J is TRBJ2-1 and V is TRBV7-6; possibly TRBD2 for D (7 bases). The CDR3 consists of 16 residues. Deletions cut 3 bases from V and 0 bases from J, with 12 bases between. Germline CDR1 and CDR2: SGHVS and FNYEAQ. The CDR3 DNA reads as TGTGCCAGCAGCTTCGGGGGGCTAAGCTCCTACAATGAGCAGTTCTTC. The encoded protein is CASSFGGLSSYNEQFF.

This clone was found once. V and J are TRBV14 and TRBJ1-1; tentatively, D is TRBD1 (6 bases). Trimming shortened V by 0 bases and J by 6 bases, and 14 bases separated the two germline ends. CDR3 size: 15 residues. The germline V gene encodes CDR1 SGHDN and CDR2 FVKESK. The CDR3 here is CASSQEVGGLAEAFF. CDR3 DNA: TGTGCCAGCAGCCAAGAAGTGGGGGGGCTGGCTGAAGCTTTCTTT.

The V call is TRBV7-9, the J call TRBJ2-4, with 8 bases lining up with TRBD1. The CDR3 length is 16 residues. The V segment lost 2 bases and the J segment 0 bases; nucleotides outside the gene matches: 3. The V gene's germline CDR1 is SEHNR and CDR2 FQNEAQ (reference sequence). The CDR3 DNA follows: TGTGCCAGCAGCTTAAAGACAGGGGTAGCCAAAAACATTCAGTACTTC. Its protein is CASSLKTGVAKNIQYF.

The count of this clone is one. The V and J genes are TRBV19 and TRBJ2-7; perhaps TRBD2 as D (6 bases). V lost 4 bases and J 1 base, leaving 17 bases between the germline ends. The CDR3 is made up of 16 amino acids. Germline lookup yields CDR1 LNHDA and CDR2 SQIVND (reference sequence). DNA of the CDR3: TGTGCCAGTAGTAACCCCGGGGGAGATACATCCTACGAGCAGTACTTC. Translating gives CASSNPGGDTSYEQYF.

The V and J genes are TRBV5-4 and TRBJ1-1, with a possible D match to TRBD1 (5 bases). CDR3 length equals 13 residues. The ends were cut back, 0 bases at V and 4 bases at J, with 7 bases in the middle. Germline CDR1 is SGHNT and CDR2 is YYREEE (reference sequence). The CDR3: CASSLGGVTEAFF. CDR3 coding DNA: TGTGCCAGCAGCTTGGGGGGGGTCACTGAAGCTTTCTTT.

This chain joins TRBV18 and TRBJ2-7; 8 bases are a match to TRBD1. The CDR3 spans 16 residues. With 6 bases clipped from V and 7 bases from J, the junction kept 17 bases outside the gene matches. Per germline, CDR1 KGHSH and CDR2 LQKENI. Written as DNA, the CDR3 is TGTGCCAGCTCTCCTATGCCGTTTCAGGGGGCCGGGGAGCAGTACTTC. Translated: CASSPMPFQGAGEQYF.

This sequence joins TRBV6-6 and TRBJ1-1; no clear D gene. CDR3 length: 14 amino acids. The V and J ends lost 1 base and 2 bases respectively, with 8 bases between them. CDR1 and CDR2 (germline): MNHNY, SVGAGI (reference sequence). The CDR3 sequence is CASSYWYGNTEAFF. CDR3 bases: TGTGCCAGCAGTTACTGGTACGGTAACACTGAAGCTTTCTTT.

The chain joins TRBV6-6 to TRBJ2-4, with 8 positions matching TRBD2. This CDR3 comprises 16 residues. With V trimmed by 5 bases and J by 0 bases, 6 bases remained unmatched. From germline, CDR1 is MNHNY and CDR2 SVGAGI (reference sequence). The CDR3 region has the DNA TGTGCCAGCAGTAAAATAGCGGGGTTAGCCAAAAACATTCAGTACTTC. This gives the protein CASSKIAGLAKNIQYF.

The CDR3 loop is CASSVGRESSYNEQFF. The CDR3 DNA sequence: TGTGCCAGCAGCGTAGGGCGGGAAAGCTCCTACAATGAGCAGTTCTTC. The chain employs TRBV9 and TRBJ2-1; D possibly corresponds to TRBD2 (6 bases). This CDR3 has 16 amino acids. V was cut by 0 bases and J by 0 bases, with 10 bases left in between. The germline gives CDR1 SGDLS, CDR2 YYNGEE.

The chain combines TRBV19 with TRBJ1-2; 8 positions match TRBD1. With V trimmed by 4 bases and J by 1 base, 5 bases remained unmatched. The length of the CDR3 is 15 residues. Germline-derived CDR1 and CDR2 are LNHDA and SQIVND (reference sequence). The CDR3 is CASSTPDRVNYGYTF. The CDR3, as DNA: TGTGCCAGTAGTACCCCGGACAGGGTTAACTATGGCTACACCTTC. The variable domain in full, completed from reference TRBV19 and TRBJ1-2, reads DGGITQSPKYLFRKEGQNVTLSCEQNLNHDAMYWYRQDPGQGLRLIYYSQIVNDFQKGDIAEGYSVSREKKESFPLTVTSAQKNPTAFYLCASSTPDRVNYGYTFGSGTRLTVV.

The CDR3 sequence is CASSSTGGSGNTIYF. In DNA form, the CDR3 reads TGTGCCAGCAGTTCGACAGGGGGCTCTGGAAACACCATATATTTT. The V call is TRBV6-5, the J call TRBJ1-3; 9 bases agree with TRBD1. CDR1 and CDR2 from the germline V gene are MNHEY and SVGAGI. The CDR3 spans 15 residues. J gave up 0 bases and V 4 bases, and 1 base lay outside the gene matches.

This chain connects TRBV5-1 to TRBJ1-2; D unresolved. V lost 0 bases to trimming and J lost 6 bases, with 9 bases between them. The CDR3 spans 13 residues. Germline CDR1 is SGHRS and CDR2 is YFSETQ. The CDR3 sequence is CASSLAASNGYTF. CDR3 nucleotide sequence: TGCGCCAGCAGCTTGGCGGCATCAAATGGCTACACCTTC.